These T cell receptor beta chains were read from a single sample in a study of T cells in tuberculosis. Produced via immunoSEQ multiplex PCR; TCRdb's table is partial and in-frame only. The sample holds about 49,000 clones, nearly 95% seen once. Specimen: PBMCs, collected at tuberculosis diagnosis. Receptors were obtained from an adult with tuberculosis. Both conserved end residues are part of each CDR3. The D gene is left open where the match is weak. Expanded clones get a size class; other rows say once, few or many, or leave the size out.

d_call clone_size j_call v_call cdr3_aa cdr3_nt
- - TRBJ2-1 TRBV30 CAWNSQAFNEQFF TGTGCCTGGAACTCGCAGGCGTTCAATGAGCAGTTCTTC
TRBD2 once TRBJ2-1 TRBV5-1 CASSLASGRGSEQFF TGCGCCAGCAGCTTGGCTAGCGGGAGGGGCAGTGAGCAGTTCTTC
TRBD2 - TRBJ2-5 TRBV7-2 CASSLALAGGVQETQYF TGTGCCAGCAGCTTAGCGCTAGCGGGAGGAGTGCAAGAGACCCAGTACTTC
- - TRBJ2-7 TRBV4-3 CASSQDGGSSYEQYF TGCGCCAGCAGCCAAGATGGAGGATCCTCCTACGAGCAGTACTTC
- once TRBJ1-1 TRBV6-1 CASSETGRDEAFF TGTGCCAGCAGTGAAACGGGGAGGGATGAAGCTTTCTTT
TRBD1 few TRBJ1-2 TRBV6-1 CASSPTGTYGYTF TGTGCCAGCAGTCCGACAGGGACCTATGGCTACACCTTC
TRBD1 - TRBJ1-2 TRBV6-1 CASGGQGDYGYTF TGTGCCAGCGGGGGACAGGGGGATTATGGCTACACCTTC
TRBD1 - TRBJ2-1 TRBV9 CASSVTGQGVINEQFF TGTGCCAGCAGCGTCACGGGACAGGGGGTCATCAATGAGCAGTTCTTC
- - TRBJ2-3 TRBV18 CASSPSTDTQYF TGTGCCAGCTCCCCTAGCACAGATACGCAGTATTTT
TRBD1 - TRBJ1-3 TRBV9 CASSVVGTVSGNTIYF TGTGCCAGCAGCGTTGTAGGGACAGTCTCTGGAAACACCATATATTTT
TRBD1 - TRBJ2-5 TRBV5-1 CASSLGDRGMETQYF TGCGCCAGCAGCTTGGGGGACAGGGGTATGGAGACCCAGTACTTC
- - TRBJ1-2 TRBV5-6 CASSTDYYGYTF TGTGCCAGCAGCACCGACTACTATGGCTACACCTTC
TRBD1 - TRBJ2-1 TRBV19 CASSTRQGSYNEQFF TGTGCCAGTAGTACCCGACAGGGGTCTTACAATGAGCAGTTCTTC
- - TRBJ1-2 TRBV9 CASSVDHRVLSGGYTF TGTGCCAGCAGCGTGGACCACAGGGTATTGTCTGGAGGCTACACCTTC
- - TRBJ1-1 TRBV28 CASSSGWGRANTEAFF TGTGCCAGCAGTTCTGGCTGGGGGCGGGCGAACACTGAAGCTTTCTTT
TRBD2 - TRBJ2-3 TRBV11-2 CASSLGLAGVRSTDTQYF TGTGCCAGCAGCTTGGGACTAGCGGGAGTTAGAAGCACAGATACGCAGTATTTT
TRBD1 once TRBJ1-5 TRBV27 CASSLYGQGGQPQHF TGTGCCAGCAGTTTATATGGACAGGGAGGTCAGCCCCAGCATTTT
- - TRBJ1-5 TRBV21-1 CASSNYSVQPQHF TGTGCCAGCAGCAATTATTCGGTACAGCCCCAGCATTTT
- - TRBJ2-1 TRBV28 CASSLATSGDNEQFF TGTGCCAGCAGTTTAGCGACTAGTGGGGACAATGAGCAGTTCTTC
TRBD2 medium-sized TRBJ2-2 TRBV6-5 CASRSGGPHTGELFF TGTGCCAGCAGAAGCGGGGGGCCCCACACCGGGGAGCTGTTTTTT
TRBD1 - TRBJ1-5 TRBV27 CASSPTGQGGNQPQHF TGTGCCAGCAGTCCTACGGGACAGGGGGGAAATCAGCCCCAGCATTTT
- - TRBJ1-5 TRBV2 CASSGHYSNQPQHF TGTGCCAGCAGCGGACATTATAGCAATCAGCCCCAGCATTTT
TRBD1 - TRBJ1-1 TRBV27 CASRASAAGQGNTEAFF TGTGCCAGCAGGGCTTCGGCGGCGGGACAGGGGAACACTGAAGCTTTCTTT
- - TRBJ2-1 TRBV9 CASSVGAGGSPFGSYNEQFF TGTGCCAGCAGCGTAGGGGCTGGAGGAAGTCCTTTTGGCTCCTACAATGAGCAGTTCTTC
TRBD1 - TRBJ1-1 TRBV4-1 CASSLWTGEAFF TGCGCCAGCAGCCTATGGACAGGAGAAGCTTTCTTT
TRBD2 - TRBJ2-7 TRBV7-2 CASSLGLAGGLQNEQYF TGTGCCAGCAGCTTGGGACTAGCGGGAGGACTTCAGAACGAGCAGTACTTC
TRBD1 - TRBJ2-7 TRBV6-1 CASSERRTGNSYEQYF TGTGCCAGCAGTGAAAGGCGGACAGGGAACTCCTACGAGCAGTACTTC
TRBD2 - TRBJ2-1 TRBV7-9 CASTLAGAYEQFF TGTGCCAGCACACTGGCGGGAGCGTATGAGCAGTTCTTC
- - TRBJ2-1 TRBV19 CASSTRVEMEGEQFF TGTGCCAGTAGTACCAGGGTTGAGATGGAGGGTGAGCAGTTCTTC
- - TRBJ1-3 TRBV30 CAWVGSSGNTIYF TGTGCCTGGGTGGGCAGCTCTGGAAACACCATATATTTT
- - TRBJ1-1 TRBV7-8 CASSLPRVAPMNTEAFF TGTGCCAGCAGCTTACCCCGGGTCGCCCCCATGAACACTGAAGCTTTCTTT
- - TRBJ2-7 TRBV30 CAWSNRASGDYEQYF TGTGCCTGGAGTAACAGGGCTAGCGGCGACTACGAGCAGTACTTC
TRBD2 - TRBJ2-3 TRBV6-5 CASKRDGTDTQYF TGTGCCAGCAAGCGGGATGGTACAGATACGCAGTATTTT
- - TRBJ2-1 TRBV30 CAWSVEFEQFF TGTGCCTGGAGTGTGGAGTTTGAGCAGTTCTTC
- few TRBJ1-3 TRBV9 CASSVGPVTHSGNTIYF TGTGCCAGCAGCGTAGGCCCGGTAACCCACTCTGGAAACACCATATATTTT
- - TRBJ1-1 TRBV10-1 CASSRVTEAFF TGCGCCAGCAGTAGAGTCACTGAAGCTTTCTTT
- - TRBJ2-3 TRBV7-2 CASSLLGGVGTDTQYF TGTGCCAGCAGCTTATTAGGGGGAGTGGGCACAGATACGCAGTATTTT
TRBD1 - TRBJ1-4 TRBV29-1 CSATGVEKLFF TGCAGCGCCACAGGGGTCGAAAAACTGTTTTTT
- - TRBJ2-5 TRBV27 CASSFGPGGRQETQYF -
TRBD1 - TRBJ1-6 TRBV12-5 CASGATGTGNSPLHF TGTGCTAGTGGGGCCACCGGGACAGGGAATTCACCCCTCCACTTT
- - TRBJ2-7 TRBV6-5 CASSYSEVSRSYEQYF TGTGCCAGCAGTTACTCGGAGGTGTCCCGCTCCTACGAGCAGTACTTC
- - TRBJ2-4 TRBV19 CASSSGSAKNIQYF TGTGCCAGTAGTAGCGGATCAGCCAAAAACATTCAGTACTTC
- - TRBJ1-4 TRBV11-2 CASRSLRGEKLFF TGTGCCAGCAGAAGCCTCAGGGGTGAAAAACTGTTTTTT
- - TRBJ1-2 TRBV7-9 CASSDDRKQDNYGYTF TGTGCCAGCAGCGACGACAGGAAGCAAGACAACTATGGCTACACCTTC
- - TRBJ2-7 TRBV10-1 CASSESPFSTQYF TGCGCCAGCAGTGAGTCCCCTTTCTCTACGCAGTACTTC
TRBD2 once TRBJ2-6 TRBV7-2 CASSLSSGGVSGANVLTF TGTGCCAGCAGCCTGTCTAGCGGAGGCGTCTCTGGGGCCAACGTCCTGACTTTC